The next 2 T cell receptor beta chains were all read from a single sample in a study of TIL therapy for anti-PD-1-resistant metastatic lung cancer. Stated time point: pre-treatment sample, taken before nivolumab and TIL therapy. The tumor samples were excised metastases, mostly pleural nodules or supraclavicular lymph nodes. Sequencing used immunoSEQ v3. Clones were sequenced by immunoSEQ multiplex PCR, and TCRdb holds only the in-frame ones, with some missing. Of about 50,000 clones listed, 55% to 75% are singletons. Specimen: tumor tissue, collected at baseline. The receptors shown here come from a person aged 25 to 79 with non-small cell lung cancer.

The rearrangement joins TRBV6-5 to TRBJ1-2; no firm D call. The CDR3 runs to 16 residues. CDR1 is MNHEY and CDR2 is SVGAGI in the germline V gene. V was cut by 0 bases and J by 4 bases, with 15 bases left in between. The chain's CDR3 is CASSYSRPLEFYGYTF. For the CDR3, the DNA is TGTGCCAGCAGTTACTCCAGACCCCTCGAATTCTATGGCTACACCTTC.

In this sample, this clone turned up a few times. V usage is TRBV6-1 and J usage is TRBJ1-4; D is possibly TRBD1 (6 bases). Trimming took 3 bases from V and 8 from J, leaving 13 bases between them. CDR3 length equals 14 residues. The germline V gene has CDR1 MNHNS and CDR2 SASEGT. The CDR3 loop is CASSDNRVGEKLFF. CDR3 DNA sequence: TGTGCCAGCAGTGATAACAGGGTCGGGGAAAAACTGTTTTTT.